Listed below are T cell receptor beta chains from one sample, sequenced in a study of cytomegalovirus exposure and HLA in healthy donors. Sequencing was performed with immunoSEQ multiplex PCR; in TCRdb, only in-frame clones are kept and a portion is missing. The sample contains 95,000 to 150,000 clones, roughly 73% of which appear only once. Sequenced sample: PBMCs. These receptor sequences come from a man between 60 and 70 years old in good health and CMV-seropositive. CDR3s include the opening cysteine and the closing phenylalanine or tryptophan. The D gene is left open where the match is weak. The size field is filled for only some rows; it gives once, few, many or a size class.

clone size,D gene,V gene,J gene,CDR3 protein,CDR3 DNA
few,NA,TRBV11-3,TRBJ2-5,CASSFSRGETQYF,TGTGCCAGCAGCTTTTCTAGGGGAGAGACCCAGTACTTC
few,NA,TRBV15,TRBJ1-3,CATSRPRDFSGNTIYF,TGTGCCACCAGCAGACCCCGGGACTTCTCTGGAAACACCATATATTTT
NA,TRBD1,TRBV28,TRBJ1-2,CASSFMRGHGYTF,TGTGCCAGCAGTTTTATGAGGGGGCATGGCTACACCTTC
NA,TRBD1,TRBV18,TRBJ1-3,CASSPSQGQFSGNTIYF,TGTGCCAGCTCACCATCACAGGGGCAATTCTCTGGAAACACCATATATTTT
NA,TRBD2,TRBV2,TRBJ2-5,CASSPVAGLPQETQYF,TGTGCCAGCAGTCCGGTAGCGGGTCTCCCGCAAGAGACCCAGTACTTC
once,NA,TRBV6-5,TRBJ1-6,CASTISGPGYSPLHF,TGTGCCAGCACTATTTCAGGCCCGGGGTATTCACCCCTCCACTTT
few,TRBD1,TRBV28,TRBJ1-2,CASSPPGQGIVLDGYTF,TGTGCCAGCAGTCCGCCGGGACAGGGAATAGTACTGGATGGCTACACCTTC
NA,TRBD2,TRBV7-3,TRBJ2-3,CASSSQRGNADTQYF,TGTGCCAGCAGCTCCCAGCGGGGGAATGCAGATACGCAGTATTTT
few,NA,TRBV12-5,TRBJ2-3,CASAADLSTDTQYF,TGTGCTAGTGCCGCGGACTTGAGCACAGATACGCAGTATTTT
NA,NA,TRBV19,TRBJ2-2,CASDAGWNTGELFF,TGTGCCAGTGACGCAGGGTGGAACACCGGGGAGCTGTTTTTT
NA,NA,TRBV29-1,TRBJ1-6,CSVRSSYNSPLHF,TGCAGCGTTCGCAGCTCCTATAATTCACCCCTCCACTTT
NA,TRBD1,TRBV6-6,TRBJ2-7,CASSSPDRGDSYEQYF,TGTGCCAGCAGTTCTCCCGACAGGGGGGACTCCTACGAGCAGTACTTC
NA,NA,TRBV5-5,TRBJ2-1,CASSLGAGYNEQFF,TGTGCCAGCAGCTTAGGGGCTGGATACAATGAGCAGTTCTTC
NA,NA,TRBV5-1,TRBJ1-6,CASSLSPVGDNSPLHF,TGCGCCAGCAGCTTGAGCCCCGTGGGCGACAATTCACCCCTCCACTTT